The next 12 T cell receptor beta chains were all read from a single sample in a study of T cells in Graves' hyperthyroidism and ophthalmopathy. TCR beta CDR3 sequences were amplified from RNA transcripts. Carried out on the TCR CDR3, a first-round RT-PCR used the HTBI primer set. MiXCR, run by TCRdb on the multiplex PCR reads, gives a single entry per CDR3 protein. The sample includes some 560,000 distinct CDR3 sequences, approximately 14% of them seen just once. The sample consisted of blood. The origin of the receptors is a woman aged 30 to 39 with Graves' hyperthyroidism.

This clonotype was seen a handful of times. The genes are TRBV29-1 and TRBJ1-1; D ambiguous. The CDR3 has 17 amino acids. Per the germline V gene, CDR1 is SQVTM and CDR2 is ANQGSEA. V gave up 2 bases and J gave up 5 bases, with 24 bases separating them. The CDR3 loop reads CSVEFLEAGGPNTEAFF. CDR3 nucleotide sequence: TGCAGCGTTGAATTTTTGGAGGCCGGAGGACCCAATACTGAAGCTTTCTTT.

This chain uses TRBV7-3 with TRBJ2-1; D possibly matches TRBD1 or TRBD2 (5 bases each). Per germline, CDR1 SGHTA and CDR2 FQGTGA. The CDR3 sequence is 13 residues long. V lost 2 bases and J lost 8, with 10 bases in between. The DNA of the CDR3 is TGTGCCAGCAGCTTAGAGAGGGGATATGAGCAGTTCTTC. As protein: CASSLERGYEQFF.

This clonotype appeared many times. V and J are TRBV30 and TRBJ1-1; the D is unclear. Germline-derived CDR1 and CDR2 are GTSNPN and SVGIG (reference sequence). CDR3 length: 12 amino acids. Trimming stripped 0 bases from V and 3 bases from J, with 5 bases between. Here the CDR3 reads CAWSVLYTEAFF. DNA of the CDR3: TGTGCCTGGAGTGTACTCTACACTGAAGCTTTCTTT.

Ten or more counts support this clonotype. The chain carries TRBV5-1 and TRBJ1-2, with D maybe TRBD1 (5 bases). The CDR3 length is 12 residues. Trimming took 4 bases from V and 6 from J, leaving 10 bases between them. CDR1 and CDR2 (germline): SGHRS, YFSETQ. CDR3 sequence (DNA): TGCGCCAGCAGCGGGTGGGACGATGGCTACACCTTC. Translation: CASSGWDDGYTF. Supplemented by reference TRBV5-1 and TRBJ1-2, the full variable domain reads KAGVTQTPRYLIKTRGQQVTLSCSPISGHRSVSWYQQTPGQGLQFLFEYFSETQRNKGNFPGRFSGRQFSNSRSEMNVSTLELGDSALYLCASSGWDDGYTFGSGTRLTVV.

Here the CDR3 DNA reads TGTGCCAGCGGTTCGGGACAGGCCGGCTTAGTGCAGTTCTTC. It specifies CASGSGQAGLVQFF. The chain links TRBV27 to TRBJ2-1; 8 bases match TRBD1. CDR1 is MNHEY and CDR2 is SMNVEV in the germline V gene (reference sequence). The CDR3 length is 14 residues. V was clipped by 8 bases and J by 12 bases; unmatched bases: 15.

This sequence joins TRBV15 and TRBJ1-2, with TRBD1 as a possible D gene (5 bases). Trimming removed 6 bases at V and 5 bases at J, with 13 bases between. CDR1 LNHNV and CDR2 YYDKDF come from the germline V gene (reference sequence). This CDR3 contains 13 residues. The CDR3: CATSPGLSYGYTF. CDR3 nucleotide sequence: TGTGCCACCAGTCCAGGGCTAAGTTATGGCTACACCTTC.

At least ten counts were recorded for this clonotype. The chain is built from TRBV24-1 and TRBJ2-5, with 7 bases matching TRBD1. Germline V CDR1 and CDR2: KGHDR, SFDVKD. The CDR3 extends over 15 amino acids. Unmatched junction bases numbered 6, after V lost 1 base and J lost 5 bases. CDR3 DNA: TGTGCCACCAGTGATTTAAGGACAGGAATGGAGACCCAGTACTTC. This encodes CATSDLRTGMETQYF.

This clonotype was picked up a small number of times. CDR3 DNA: TGCAGCGCAGTTTTCACCTTGGGGGGCGAAGCTTTCTTT. It is translated as CSAVFTLGGEAFF. The chain carries TRBV29-1 and TRBJ1-1; tentative D call: TRBD1 (6 bases). Between the trimmed V and J ends, which lost 7 bases and 8 bases, there was a span of 20 bases. The CDR3 has 13 amino acids. From germline, CDR1 is SQVTM and CDR2 ANQGSEA.

This clonotype was seen repeatedly, ten times or more. The gene calls are TRBV28 and TRBJ1-3, with D uncertain. The CDR3 sequence is 16 residues long. V was trimmed by 2 bases and J by 3 bases, leaving 14 bases between them. Germline V gene lookup returns CDR1 MDHEN and CDR2 SYDVKM. CDR3 region: CASSLPWSFGGNTIYF. CDR3 bases: TGTGCCAGCAGTTTACCTTGGAGCTTTGGTGGAAACACCATATATTTT.

This clonotype was recorded at least ten times. The gene calls are TRBV6-1 and TRBJ1-6; 7 positions agree with TRBD1. The CDR3 is made up of 15 amino acids. Germline-derived CDR1 and CDR2 are MNHNS and SASEGT. With 5 bases clipped from V and 6 bases from J, the junction kept 7 bases outside the gene matches. The CDR3 is CASSYPGTVNSPLHF. CDR3 DNA: TGTGCCAGCAGTTATCCGGGGACAGTTAATTCACCCCTCCACTTT.

The chain is built from TRBV20-1 and TRBJ2-5; 8 nucleotides align to TRBD2. The germline gives CDR1 DFQATT, CDR2 SNEGSKA (reference sequence). Trimming at V came to 3 bases and at J to 2 bases, leaving 14 bases not matched to a gene. The CDR3 consists of 17 residues. For the CDR3, the DNA is TGCAGTGCTAGGGGATTTCGTCCTCGGGGGGGGCAAGAGACCCAGTACTTC. This translates into CSARGFRPRGGQETQYF.

The chain couples TRBV20-1 to TRBJ2-3, with a possible D match to TRBD1 (6 bases). V was pared by 5 bases and J by 2 bases, with 17 bases between. The CDR3 has 15 amino acids. CDR1 and CDR2 (germline): DFQATT, SNEGSKA (reference sequence). The CDR3 reads CSASDPGQATDTQYF. CDR3 nucleotides: TGCAGTGCTTCTGACCCGGGACAAGCCACAGATACGCAGTATTTT.